The present T cell receptor beta chain was sequenced within a study of CD8 T cells in Susac syndrome. V was shortened by 3 bases and J by 0 bases, with 18 bases between the two germline ends. The CDR3 runs 17 residues. From germline, CDR1 is DFQATT and CDR2 SNEGSKA (reference sequence). RNA totalling about 0.5 to 1 ug underwent reverse transcription with random hexamers. TCRdb reprocessed the immunoSEQ multiplex PCR reads via MiXCR and lists one record per CDR3 protein. Of roughly 200,000 distinct CDR3 sequences listed, approximately 95% were seen once; the top ten hold 0.15% to 0.2%. The chain is built from TRBV20-1 and TRBJ2-1; D unresolved. The sequence came from a human donor with multiple sclerosis. The sequenced sample consisted of CD8+ T cells from PBMCs. Here the CDR3 DNA reads TGCAGTGCTAGGGGGTTCGACTCCCAGAGCTCCTACAATGAGCAGTTCTTC. Translated, it gives CSARGFDSQSSYNEQFF.